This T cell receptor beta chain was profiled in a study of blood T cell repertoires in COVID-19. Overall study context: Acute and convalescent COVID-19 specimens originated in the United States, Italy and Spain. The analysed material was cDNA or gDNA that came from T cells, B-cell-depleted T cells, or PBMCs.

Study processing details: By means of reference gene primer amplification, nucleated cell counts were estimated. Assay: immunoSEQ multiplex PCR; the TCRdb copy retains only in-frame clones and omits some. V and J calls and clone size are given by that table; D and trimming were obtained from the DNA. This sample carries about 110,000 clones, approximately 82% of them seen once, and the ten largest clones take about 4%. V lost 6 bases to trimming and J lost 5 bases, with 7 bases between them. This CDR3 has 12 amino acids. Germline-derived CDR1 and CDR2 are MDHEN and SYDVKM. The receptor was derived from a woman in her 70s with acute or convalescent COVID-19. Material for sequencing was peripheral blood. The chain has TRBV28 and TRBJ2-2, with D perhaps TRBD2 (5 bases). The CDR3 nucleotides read TGTGCCAGCAGCTCGGGGACCGGGGAGCTGTTTTTT. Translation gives CASSSGTGELFF.